The 23 T cell receptor beta chains below all came from one sample that was sequenced in a study of identical twins. TCRdb re-called the 5' RACE reads with MiXCR, one entry per CDR3 protein. This sample has about 240,000 distinct CDR3 sequences; 7.5% occur once, and the top ten carry more than 5%. The same data also went into a second study, on yellow fever vaccine responses in identical twins.

Sequencing was carried out using CD8+ T cells sorted from blood. The receptors here all came from a woman between 18 and 30 years old in good health.

This clonotype was detected only a few times. The chain is built from TRBV2 and TRBJ2-1; 12 bases are a match to TRBD2. V gave up 6 bases and J gave up 2 bases; unmatched junction bases: 2. The CDR3 extends over 15 amino acids. Germline loops: CDR1 SNHLY, CDR2 FYNNEI. The CDR3 DNA reads TGTGCCAGCAGGTCTAGCGGGGGGGCCTACAATGAGCAGTTCTTC. Translated: CASRSSGGAYNEQFF.

This clonotype was seen at least ten times. The CDR3 loop reads CASSPRPGLAGGPVYNEQFF. CDR3 nucleotide sequence: TGTGCCAGCAGCCCACGGCCCGGACTAGCGGGAGGGCCTGTGTACAATGAGCAGTTCTTC. The V and J genes are TRBV7-8 and TRBJ2-1; 15 bases map to TRBD2. With 5 bases clipped from V and 4 bases from J, the junction kept 15 bases outside the gene matches. The germline CDR1 and CDR2 sequences are SGHVS and FQNEAQ. The CDR3 extends over 20 amino acids.

The CDR3 loop reads CASSLWDRSPLHF. The CDR3 DNA reads TGTGCCAGCAGCTTGTGGGATCGGTCACCCCTCCACTTT. J is TRBJ1-6 and V is TRBV7-2; D uncertain. CDR1 and CDR2 from the germline V gene are SGHTA and FQGNSA. The CDR3 is made up of 13 amino acids. Trimming removed 3 bases from V and 10 bases from J, with 10 bases in between.

CDR3 DNA: TGTGCCAGCTCACCAAGTTATACAGGAGCCAACACCGGGGAGCTGTTTTTT. It specifies CASSPSYTGANTGELFF. This chain links TRBV18 with TRBJ2-2; possible D gene TRBD1, 5 bases. V was pared by 2 bases and J by 2 bases, with 15 bases between. The CDR3 runs 17 residues. Per the germline V gene, CDR1 is KGHSH and CDR2 is LQKENI.

The V gene is TRBV2, the J gene TRBJ1-1; D possibly corresponds to TRBD1 (5 bases). Trimming shortened V by 8 bases and J by 7 bases, and 11 bases separated the two germline ends. Germline lookup yields CDR1 SNHLY and CDR2 FYNNEI. The length of the CDR3 is 11 residues. CDR3 in amino acids: CASVGGFEAFF. For the CDR3, the DNA is TGTGCCAGCGTCGGGGGGTTTGAAGCTTTCTTT.

The V gene is TRBV19, the J gene TRBJ2-1, with D perhaps matching TRBD1 or TRBD2 (5 bases each). The germline V and J ends were trimmed by 6 bases and 0 bases, with 9 bases remaining between them. This CDR3 has 14 residues. Germline V CDR1 and CDR2: LNHDA, SQIVND (reference sequence). The CDR3 nucleotides are TGTGCCAGTAGCCCGGGACCCTCCTACAATGAGCAGTTCTTC. Translating it yields CASSPGPSYNEQFF.

This clonotype was seen more than once but under ten times. The chain combines TRBV4-1 with TRBJ2-7, with 9 bases lining up with TRBD2. V lost 0 bases, J lost 0 bases, and 3 bases stayed unmatched. The CDR3 runs 16 residues. Germline V gene lookup returns CDR1 MGHRA and CDR2 YSYEKL. In nucleotides, the CDR3 is TGCGCCAGCAGCCAAGATGCTAGCGGGGTCTCCTACGAGCAGTACGTC. Its translation is CASSQDASGVSYEQYV.

This clonotype was seen ten or more times. The chain has TRBV13 and TRBJ2-1; no definite D call. The germline V and J ends were trimmed by 1 base and 2 bases, with 12 bases remaining between them. Germline lookup yields CDR1 PRHDT and CDR2 FYEKMQ (reference sequence). The CDR3 consists of 16 residues. CDR3 residues: CASSLALTTPYNEQFF. The CDR3, as DNA: TGTGCCAGCAGCTTAGCCCTGACCACCCCCTACAATGAGCAGTTCTTC.

V gene TRBV16 combines with J gene TRBJ2-3; TRBD1 matches 7 bases. The CDR3 has 18 amino acids. In germline, CDR1 is KGHSY, CDR2 FQNENV. Germline trimming cut 3 bases from V and 0 bases from J; bases unmatched to any gene: 12. The CDR3 region has the DNA TGTGCCAGCAGCCATGATGGACAGGATTCGTCTAGCACAGATACGCAGTATTTT. This sequence encodes CASSHDGQDSSSTDTQYF.

The chain combines TRBV12-3 or TRBV12-4 with TRBJ2-3; D is possibly TRBD2 (6 bases). V lost 6 bases and J 8 bases, leaving 15 bases between the germline ends. This CDR3 has 13 residues. The CDR3 DNA is TGTGCCAGCAGGCTAGGCTCCGGGGGTACGCAGTATTTT. This codes for CASRLGSGGTQYF.

Ten or more counts support this clonotype. The junction does not match germline at one end; this may be a read error. The V gene is TRBV20-1, the J gene TRBJ2-1; TRBD2 agrees at 8 bases. The germline V gene encodes CDR1 DFQATT and CDR2 SNEGSKA (reference sequence). This CDR3 comprises 15 residues. CDR3 loop: CSAGEAGLEVGEQFF. In DNA, the CDR3 is TGCAGTGCTGGAGAGGCGGGACTAGAGGTCGGAGAGCAGTTCTTC.

At least ten counts were recorded for this clonotype. J is TRBJ2-2 and V is TRBV4-1; the D gene could be TRBD1 or TRBD2 (6 bases each). The CDR3 sequence is 16 residues long. From germline, CDR1 is MGHRA and CDR2 YSYEKL. Trimming took off 4 bases at V and 2 bases at J, with 14 bases between the two ends. The CDR3 here is CASSRDGGRNTGELFF. Here the CDR3 DNA reads TGCGCCAGCAGCCGAGATGGGGGGCGAAACACCGGGGAGCTGTTTTTT.

This chain links TRBV11-3 with TRBJ2-7; TRBD2 aligns across 7 bases. The CDR3 covers 15 residues. The V segment lost 2 bases and the J segment 3 bases; nucleotides outside the gene matches: 7. Germline lookup yields CDR1 SGHNT and CDR2 YENEEA. DNA of the CDR3: TGTGCCAGCAGCTTAACCTCTAGCGGAAACTACGAGCAGTACTTC. Residues: CASSLTSSGNYEQYF.

The V and J genes are TRBV20-1 and TRBJ2-7; the D gene is possibly TRBD1 (7 bases). V was cut by 0 bases and J by 3 bases, with 15 bases left in between. CDR3 size: 15 residues. From germline, CDR1 is DFQATT and CDR2 SNEGSKA (reference sequence). The CDR3 loop reads CSARDQRGTDYEQYF. DNA for the CDR3: TGCAGTGCTAGAGACCAACGGGGGACAGACTACGAGCAGTACTTC.

V and J are TRBV12-3 or TRBV12-4 and TRBJ2-1; no firm D call. The CDR3 totals 10 residues. The ends were cut back, 10 bases at V and 5 bases at J, with 6 bases in the middle. The CDR3 nucleotides read TGTGCCATCGATAACAATGAGCAGTTCTTC. Translating it yields CAIDNNEQFF.

This clonotype was counted many times. The V gene is TRBV3-1, the J gene TRBJ2-7; no clear D gene. Per germline, CDR1 LGHDT and CDR2 YNNKEL (reference sequence). The CDR3 is 15 residues long. The V gene lost 0 bases and the J gene lost 0 bases, with 9 bases spanning the gap. The CDR3 DNA reads as TGTGCCAGCAGCCAAGAGTTAAGGAGCTCCTACGAGCAGTACTTC. Translation gives CASSQELRSSYEQYF.

This clonotype was found many times. V and J are TRBV20-1 and TRBJ1-2, with a possible D match to TRBD1 (5 bases). V was trimmed by 0 bases and J by 11 bases, leaving 16 bases between them. There are 13 residues in the CDR3. The germline V gene has CDR1 DFQATT and CDR2 SNEGSKA (reference sequence). The CDR3 is CSARDEAGIGYTF. In nucleotides, the CDR3 is TGCAGTGCTAGAGATGAGGCAGGGATAGGTTACACCTTC.

This clonotype was counted ten times or more. The rearrangement links TRBV5-1 to TRBJ2-1; D may be TRBD1 (6 bases). Looked up from germline, CDR1 is SGHRS and CDR2 is YFSETQ. This CDR3 comprises 15 residues. V lost 2 bases and J lost 0, with 9 bases in between. CDR3 protein: CASSFGQSSYNEQFF. Here the CDR3 DNA reads TGCGCCAGCAGCTTTGGACAGAGCTCCTACAATGAGCAGTTCTTC.

This clonotype was recorded a few times. The V and J genes are TRBV28 and TRBJ2-2; D is ambiguous. The CDR3 runs to 12 residues. Germline values: CDR1 MDHEN, CDR2 SYDVKM. Between the trimmed V and J ends, which lost 5 bases and 7 bases, there was a span of 8 bases. The CDR3 DNA reads as TGTGCCAGCAGTCTCCGCTACGGGGAGCTGTTTTTT. This sequence encodes CASSLRYGELFF.

The chain is built from TRBV28 and TRBJ2-6; TRBD2 matches 8 bases. Germline loops: CDR1 MDHEN, CDR2 SYDVKM. Losses at the gene ends were 5 bases for V and 1 base for J; bases not matched to a gene: 10. The CDR3 extends over 18 amino acids. DNA for the CDR3: TGTGCCAGCAGTCCTGAAGCGGGGGCCGTATCTGGGGCCAACGTCCTGACTTTC. Translation gives CASSPEAGAVSGANVLTF. Variable domain in full (rest from reference TRBV28 and TRBJ2-6): DVKVTQSSRYLVKRTGEKVFLECVQDMDHENMFWYRQDPGLGLRLIYFSYDVKMKEKGDIPEGYSVSREKKERFSLILESASTNQTSMYLCASSPEAGAVSGANVLTFGAGSRLTVL.

This clonotype was counted many times. The CDR3 DNA sequence: TGTGCCAGCAGCTACGGATGGTCCCGGTCTAAAAAGAGGAGCTCCTACAATGAGCAGTTCTTC. Protein product: CASSYGWSRSKKRSSYNEQFF. This chain joins TRBV11-1 and TRBJ2-1; D ambiguous. This CDR3 has 21 residues. From germline, CDR1 is SGHAT and CDR2 FQDESV (reference sequence). The V and J ends lost 4 bases and 0 bases respectively, with 28 bases between them.

The chain links TRBV28 to TRBJ2-3; tentatively, D is TRBD2 (7 bases). Germline CDR1 is MDHEN and CDR2 is SYDVKM. The CDR3 is 15 amino acids. The ends were cut back, 9 bases at V and 0 bases at J, with 16 bases in the middle. DNA for the CDR3: TGTGCCAGTGGGGGGGCAACCTTTAGCACAGATACGCAGTATTTT. It translates to CASGGATFSTDTQYF.

This clonotype has a count of ten or more. This chain links TRBV20-1 with TRBJ2-1, with D maybe TRBD2 (7 bases). V dropped 0 bases and J dropped 6 bases, with 12 bases sitting between them. Germline V CDR1 and CDR2: DFQATT, SNEGSKA (reference sequence). CDR3 size: 14 residues. CDR3 sequence (DNA): TGCAGTGCTAGAGATATGGGGGGGCTCAATGAGCAGTTCTTC. Translation: CSARDMGGLNEQFF.